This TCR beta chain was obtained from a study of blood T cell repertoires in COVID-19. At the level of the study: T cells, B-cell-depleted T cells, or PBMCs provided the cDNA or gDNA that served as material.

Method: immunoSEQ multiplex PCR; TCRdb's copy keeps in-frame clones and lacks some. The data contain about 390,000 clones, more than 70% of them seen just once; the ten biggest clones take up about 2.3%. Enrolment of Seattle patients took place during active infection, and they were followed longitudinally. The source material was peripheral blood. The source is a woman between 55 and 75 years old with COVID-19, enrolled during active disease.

The CDR3 DNA follows: TGCGCCAGTAAGACAGGGAGAAGTAATGAAAAACTGTTTTTT. Amino acid sequence: CASKTGRSNEKLFF. The chain carries TRBV5-1 and TRBJ1-4; 7 bases are a match to TRBD1. Looked up from germline, CDR1 is SGHRS and CDR2 is YFSETQ. The V segment lost 8 bases and the J segment 4 bases; nucleotides outside the gene matches: 8. The CDR3 is 14 residues long.